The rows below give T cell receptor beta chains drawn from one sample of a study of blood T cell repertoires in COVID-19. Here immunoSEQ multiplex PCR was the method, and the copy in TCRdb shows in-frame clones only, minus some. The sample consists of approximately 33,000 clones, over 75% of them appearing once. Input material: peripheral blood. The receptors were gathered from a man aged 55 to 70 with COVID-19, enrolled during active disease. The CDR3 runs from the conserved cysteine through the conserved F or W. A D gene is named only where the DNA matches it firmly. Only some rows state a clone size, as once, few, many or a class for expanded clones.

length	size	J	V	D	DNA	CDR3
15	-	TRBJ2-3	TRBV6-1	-	TGTGCCAGCAGTGAAGCTAACAGCAGGACAGATACGCAGTATTTT	CASSEANSRTDTQYF
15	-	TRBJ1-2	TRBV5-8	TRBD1	TGTGCCAGCAGCTTGCGGGGACAGGGTAACTATGGCTACACCTTC	CASSLRGQGNYGYTF
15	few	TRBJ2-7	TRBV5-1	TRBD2	TGCGCCAGCAGCCCACTAGCGGGCGGCTCCTACGAGCAGTACTTC	CASSPLAGGSYEQYF
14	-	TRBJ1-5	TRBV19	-	TGTGCCAGTAGTATGACCTTACCCGGGCAGCCCCAGCATTTT	CASSMTLPGQPQHF
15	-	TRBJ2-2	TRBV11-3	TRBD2	TGTGCCAGCAGCTCTAGCGGGAGGAATAACGGGGAGCTGTTTTTT	CASSSSGRNNGELFF
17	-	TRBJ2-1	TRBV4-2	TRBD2	TGTGCCAGCAGCAGAACCGGTGGGCTAGCGGCCTACAATGAGCAGTTCTTC	CASSRTGGLAAYNEQFF
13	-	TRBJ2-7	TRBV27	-	TGTGCCAGCACCGGCGGAAACTCCTACGAGCAGTACTTC	CASTGGNSYEQYF
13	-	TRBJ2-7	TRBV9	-	TGTGCCAGCAGCGTAGCGGGAGTAGGTGAGCAGTACTTC	CASSVAGVGEQYF
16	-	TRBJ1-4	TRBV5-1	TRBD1	TGCGCCAGCAGCTCGGGACAGGGAGTTCTAGGAGAAAAACTGTTTTTT	CASSSGQGVLGEKLFF
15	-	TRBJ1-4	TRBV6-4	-	TGTGCCAGCAGTGACTCACGGGGGACGAATGAAAAACTGTTTTTT	CASSDSRGTNEKLFF
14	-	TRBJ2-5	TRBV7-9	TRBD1	TGTGCCAGCAGCCGGGACAGGGACAAAGAGACCCAGTACTTC	CASSRDRDKETQYF
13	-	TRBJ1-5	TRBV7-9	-	TGTGCCAGCAGCTTGGGGGGTAGTCAGCCCCAGCATTTT	CASSLGGSQPQHF
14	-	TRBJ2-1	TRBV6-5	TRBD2	TGTGCCAGCAGTCGGACTAGCGGGAACAATGAGCAGTTCTTC	CASSRTSGNNEQFF
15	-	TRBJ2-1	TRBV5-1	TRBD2	TGCGCCAGCAGCGTGAGCGGGAGGGCCGGTAATGAGCAGTTCTTC	CASSVSGRAGNEQFF
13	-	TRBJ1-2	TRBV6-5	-	TGTGCCAGCAGCCGCGGGGCGTTCTATGGCTACACCTTC	CASSRGAFYGYTF
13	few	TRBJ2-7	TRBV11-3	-	TGTGCCAGCAGCTTAAGGGGGAGTTACGAGCAGTACTTC	CASSLRGSYEQYF
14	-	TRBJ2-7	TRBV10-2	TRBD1	TGCGCCAGCAGTGAGGGGGACAGCTCCTACGAGCAGTACTTC	CASSEGDSSYEQYF
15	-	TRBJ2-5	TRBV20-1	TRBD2	TGCAGTGCTAGTTTAGCTAGCGGGCGGTTGGAGACCCAGTACTTC	CSASLASGRLETQYF
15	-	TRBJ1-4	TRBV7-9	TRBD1	TGTGCCAGCAGCCAGACAGGGACAACTAATGAAAAACTGTTTTTT	CASSQTGTTNEKLFF
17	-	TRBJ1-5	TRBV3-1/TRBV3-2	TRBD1	TGTGCCAGCAGCAATGGACAGGGGAGGAAGGGCAATCAGCCCCAGCATTTT	CASSNGQGRKGNQPQHF
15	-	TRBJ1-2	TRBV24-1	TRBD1	TGTGCCACCAGTGATGCCAAGGGGGCTGGCTATGGCTACACCTTC	CATSDAKGAGYGYTF
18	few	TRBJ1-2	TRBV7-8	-	TGTGCCAGCAGCTTAGCCCGCTCGGGTCCTCCGGCGGGCTATGGCTACACCTTC	CASSLARSGPPAGYGYTF
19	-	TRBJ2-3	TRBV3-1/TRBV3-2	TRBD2	TGTGCCAGCAGCCAAGATTCATTGGGACTAGCGGGAGGGGTGGATACGCAGTATTTT	CASSQDSLGLAGGVDTQYF
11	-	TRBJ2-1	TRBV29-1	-	TGCAGCGTGACAAATTACAATGAGCAGTTCTTC	CSVTNYNEQFF
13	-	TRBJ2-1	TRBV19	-	TGTGCCAGTAGTTCTCAAACAAACAATGAGCAGTTCTTC	CASSSQTNNEQFF
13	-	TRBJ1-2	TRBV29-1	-	TGCAGCGGGACCGAGGGAGGGAACTATGGCTACACCTTC	CSGTEGGNYGYTF
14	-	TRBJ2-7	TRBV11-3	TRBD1	TGTGCCAGCAGCTTAGAACAGGGGTACTACGAGCAGTACTTC	CASSLEQGYYEQYF
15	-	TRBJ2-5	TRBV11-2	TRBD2	TGTGCCAGCAGCACCTGGACTAGCCTACAAGAGACCCAGTACTTC	CASSTWTSLQETQYF
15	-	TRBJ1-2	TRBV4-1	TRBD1	TGCGCCAGCAGCCCGCGACAGGGGGCGAGCTATGGCTACACCTTC	CASSPRQGASYGYTF
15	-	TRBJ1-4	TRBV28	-	TGTGCCAGCAGTCCCCCCGGGATTGGGAATGAAAAACTGTTTTTT	CASSPPGIGNEKLFF
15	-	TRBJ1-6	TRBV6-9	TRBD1	TGTGCCAGCAACTACAGGGGTAAGAGGAATTCACCCCTCCACTTT	CASNYRGKRNSPLHF
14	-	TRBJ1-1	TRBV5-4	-	TGTGCCAGCAGCTCCTCCTCCGCGGATACTGAAGCTTTCTTT	CASSSSSADTEAFF
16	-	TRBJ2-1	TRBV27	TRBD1	TGTGCCAGCAGTACTCAACAGGGGAGCTCCTACAATGAGCAGTTCTTC	CASSTQQGSSYNEQFF
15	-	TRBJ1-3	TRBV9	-	TGTGCCAGCAGCGCAGAGGGAGGAACTGGAAACACCATATATTTT	CASSAEGGTGNTIYF
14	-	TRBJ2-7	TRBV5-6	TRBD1	TGTGCCAGCAGTCTGGACAGGGTAGGTTACGAGCAGTACTTC	CASSLDRVGYEQYF
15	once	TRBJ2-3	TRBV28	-	TGTGCCAGCAAACCGGGGGACAGAAGCACAGATACGCAGTATTTT	CASKPGDRSTDTQYF
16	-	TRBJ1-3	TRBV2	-	TGTGCCAGCAGCGAAGGGAGCTCGCTCTCTGGAAACACCATATATTTT	CASSEGSSLSGNTIYF
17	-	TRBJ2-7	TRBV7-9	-	TGTGCCAGCAGCTTAGGCTCCAGGGCTATTACTGGCTACGAGCAGTACTTC	CASSLGSRAITGYEQYF
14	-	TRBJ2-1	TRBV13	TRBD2	TGTGCCAGCAGCATTTTAGCGGGGCACAATGAGCAGTTCTTC	CASSILAGHNEQFF
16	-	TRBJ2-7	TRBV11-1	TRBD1	TGTGCCAGCAGCTTGCGCGCCGGGACAGGGGTCTACGAGCAGTACTTC	CASSLRAGTGVYEQYF